This T cell receptor beta chain was documented in a study of beta chain features in type 1 diabetes. Since all of the isolated RNA was reverse transcribed, expressed TCRB transcripts were what got sequenced. TCRdb keeps only in-frame clones here, not all; method: immunoSEQ multiplex PCR. The sample yields hundreds of thousands of clones, under 70% seen once. The specimen sequenced was naive CD4+ T cells from blood. The source of this sequence is a man between 25 and 39 years old in good health.

The CDR3 loop reads CASSLDRITDTQYF. The CDR3 bases are TGTGCCAGCAGCTTGGACAGGATCACAGATACGCAGTATTTT. This sequence joins TRBV5-6 and TRBJ2-3; possible D gene TRBD1, 5 bases. The CDR3 loop spans 14 amino acids. Germline CDR1 SGHDT, CDR2 YYEEEE. Deletions cut 0 bases from V and 2 bases from J, with 7 bases between.